The rows below give T cell receptor beta chains drawn from one sample of a study of cytomegalovirus exposure and HLA in healthy donors. Produced via immunoSEQ multiplex PCR; TCRdb's table is partial and in-frame only. This sample has 210,000 or so clones; around 84% occur once, and the top ten carry roughly 0.22%. What was sequenced was PBMCs. Receptors were obtained from a girl aged 2-10 years in good health and CMV-seronegative. Each CDR3 is given with its conserved first and last residue. A D gene is named only where the DNA matches it firmly. Some rows have no size entry. The others give once, few or many, or a class for an expanded clone.

size	V	D	length	J	CDR3	DNA
-	TRBV15	TRBD2	15	TRBJ2-1	CATSPLAELYNEQFF	TGTGCCACCAGCCCCCTAGCGGAATTGTACAATGAGCAGTTCTTC
-	TRBV18	TRBD1	16	TRBJ1-1	CASSPRDRVSNTEAFF	TGTGCCAGCTCACCAAGGGACAGAGTATCGAACACTGAAGCTTTCTTT
-	TRBV7-6	-	16	TRBJ1-1	CASSSEPGLRSSEAFF	TGTGCCAGCAGCTCCGAACCGGGACTTCGAAGCTCTGAAGCTTTCTTT
-	TRBV6-5	-	14	TRBJ1-1	CASSYSSVNTEAFF	TGTGCCAGCAGTTACTCGTCGGTGAACACTGAAGCTTTCTTT
-	TRBV10-2	-	14	TRBJ1-1	CASVSTGSMTEAFF	TGCGCCAGCGTATCGACAGGATCTATGACTGAAGCTTTCTTT
-	TRBV30	TRBD2	16	TRBJ2-7	CAWRATSGRARYEQYF	TGTGCCTGGAGAGCCACTAGCGGGAGGGCCAGGTACGAGCAGTACTTC
-	TRBV7-9	-	13	TRBJ1-5	CATTAGTNQPQHF	TGTGCCACTACGGCGGGAACCAATCAGCCCCAGCATTTT
few	TRBV5-6	TRBD1	13	TRBJ1-1	CASSPQGGWGAFF	TGTGCCAGCAGCCCCCAGGGGGGCTGGGGAGCTTTCTTT
-	TRBV9	-	15	TRBJ1-2	CASSPTGGPNYGYTF	TGTGCCAGCAGCCCCACGGGGGGCCCTAACTATGGCTACACCTTC
-	TRBV27	-	12	TRBJ1-1	CASSHDRQRAFF	TGTGCCAGCAGCCATGACCGGCAGAGGGCTTTCTTT
-	TRBV27	-	12	TRBJ1-2	CASSPRLGGYTF	TGTGCCAGCAGTCCCAGGTTGGGTGGCTACACCTTC
-	TRBV27	TRBD1	14	TRBJ1-2	CASSLGGQSYGYTF	TGTGCCAGCAGTTTAGGGGGACAGTCCTATGGCTACACCTTC
-	TRBV11-2	TRBD2	15	TRBJ2-3	CASSLGVREGRTQYF	TGTGCCAGCAGCTTAGGAGTGCGGGAGGGGCGTACGCAGTATTTT
-	TRBV6-1	-	15	TRBJ1-2	CASSDIRGGSDGYTF	TGTGCCAGCAGTGATATTAGGGGGGGGTCCGATGGCTACACCTTC
-	TRBV19	-	14	TRBJ1-1	CASSIRGSNTEAFF	TGTGCCAGTAGTATAAGAGGGTCGAACACTGAAGCTTTCTTT
-	TRBV19	-	13	TRBJ2-1	CASSVDSYNEQFF	TGTGCCAGTAGTGTGGACTCGTACAATGAGCAGTTCTTC
-	TRBV6-1	-	13	TRBJ2-7	CGSSRSEHYEQYF	TGTGGATCTTCCAGGTCCGAGCACTACGAGCAGTACTTC
-	TRBV27	TRBD1	15	TRBJ2-1	CASRAGTGPYNEQFF	TGTGCCAGCAGAGCCGGGACAGGACCCTACAATGAGCAGTTCTTC
few	TRBV9	TRBD2	15	TRBJ2-5	CASSPWTSAIETQYF	TGTGCCAGCAGCCCATGGACTAGCGCTATAGAGACCCAGTACTTC
-	TRBV27	TRBD1	13	TRBJ2-3	CASWGTVIDTQYF	TGTGCCAGCTGGGGGACAGTCATAGATACGCAGTATTTT
-	TRBV10-3	-	18	TRBJ2-3	CAISESLGGRPSTDTQYF	TGTGCCATCAGTGAGTCCTTGGGGGGGCGCCCTAGCACAGATACGCAGTATTTT
-	TRBV15	-	15	TRBJ2-3	CATSIPTGTSDTQYF	TGTGCCACCAGCATCCCGACAGGTACCTCAGATACGCAGTATTTT
-	TRBV5-1	TRBD1	14	TRBJ1-4	CASSSRGTNEKLFF	TGCGCCAGCAGCTCCAGGGGGACTAATGAAAAACTGTTTTTT
-	TRBV11-2	TRBD1	16	TRBJ1-5	CASSPGVPGGRQPQHF	TGTGCCAGCAGCCCGGGAGTACCAGGGGGCCGTCAGCCCCAGCATTTT
-	TRBV10-2	-	12	TRBJ2-1	CASSESGNEQFF	TGCGCCAGCAGTGAGTCCGGGAATGAGCAGTTCTTC
-	TRBV7-9	TRBD1	14	TRBJ2-7	CSSTRDRGMAEQYF	TGTTCCAGCACTAGGGACAGGGGTATGGCCGAGCAGTACTTC
-	TRBV6-1	TRBD1	15	TRBJ1-4	CASSGNDRGGEKLFF	TGTGCCAGCAGTGGAAACGACAGGGGTGGGGAAAAACTGTTTTTT
-	TRBV5-1	TRBD1	15	TRBJ1-4	CASSRGTGNNEKLFF	TGCGCCAGCAGCCGCGGGACAGGGAATAATGAAAAACTGTTTTTT
-	TRBV4-2	-	16	TRBJ2-2	CASSQAGTTNTGELFF	TGTGCCAGCAGCCAAGCCGGGACAACGAACACCGGGGAGCTGTTTTTT
-	TRBV4-1	TRBD1	17	TRBJ2-7	CASSQALTGTPLYEQYF	TGCGCCAGCAGCCAAGCCCTGACAGGGACCCCTCTCTACGAGCAGTACTTC
-	TRBV5-1	-	14	TRBJ1-2	CASSLEGHNYGYTF	TGCGCCAGCAGCTTGGAGGGACACAACTATGGCTACACCTTC
-	TRBV5-6	-	13	TRBJ2-1	CASSPGTYGEQFF	TGTGCCAGCAGCCCGGGGACATACGGTGAGCAGTTCTTC
-	TRBV7-9	-	14	TRBJ2-4	CASSLVSAGNIQYF	TGTGCCAGCAGCTTAGTCTCGGCGGGAAACATTCAGTACTTC
few	TRBV6-1	-	13	TRBJ2-3	CASSEWLADTQYF	TGTGCCAGCAGTGAATGGCTGGCAGATACGCAGTATTTT
-	TRBV5-6	TRBD1	15	TRBJ2-1	CASSLGTGAGNEQFF	TGTGCCAGCAGCTTGGGGACAGGGGCGGGGAATGAGCAGTTCTTC
-	TRBV6-1	TRBD1	16	TRBJ2-7	CASSGLQGQDTYEQYF	TGTGCCAGCAGTGGCCTTCAGGGACAGGATACCTACGAGCAGTACTTC
-	TRBV7-6	TRBD2	16	TRBJ2-3	CASSLPSGGLTDTQYF	TGTGCCAGCAGCTTACCGTCGGGGGGGCTAACAGATACGCAGTATTTT
-	TRBV7-9	-	15	TRBJ2-3	CASSLVAGSTDTQYF	TGTGCCAGCAGCTTAGTGGCCGGGAGCACAGATACGCAGTATTTT
-	TRBV7-6	-	14	TRBJ1-1	CASSLEHRNTEAFF	TGTGCCAGCAGCTTAGAACACAGAAACACTGAAGCCTTCTTT
-	TRBV4-1	-	16	TRBJ1-4	CASSQPLTTTNEKLFF	TGCGCCAGCAGCCAACCATTGACAACAACTAATGAAAAACTGTTTTTT
few	TRBV14	TRBD2	18	TRBJ2-1	CASSHGVGAGGFYNEQFF	TGTGCCAGCAGCCATGGGGTAGGAGCGGGGGGGTTCTACAATGAGCAGTTCTTC
-	TRBV27	TRBD2	15	TRBJ2-7	CASSLAASAAYEQYF	TGTGCCAGCAGCCTAGCGGCTAGCGCAGCCTACGAGCAGTACTTC
-	TRBV10-3	TRBD2	15	TRBJ2-7	CAISAGTSGPYEQYF	TGTGCCATCAGTGCCGGGACTAGCGGCCCCTACGAGCAGTACTTC